This passage covers 3 T cell receptor beta chains from one sample sequenced in a study of T cell changes during pregnancy in multiple sclerosis. The table came from immunoSEQ multiplex PCR; TCRdb's copy has only in-frame clones and leaves some out. The top ten clones hold over 0.85% of a sample with about 40,000 clones, 87% of them seen once. The source was CD4+ T cells from peripheral blood mononuclear cells, collected after pregnancy. These receptors came from a female donor with multiple sclerosis, enrolled in a pregnancy study.

CDR3 protein: CASSLDGGGRTGELFF. The CDR3 DNA reads TGTGCCAGCAGCTTGGATGGGGGGGGCCGTACCGGGGAGCTGTTTTTT. The rearrangement uses TRBV5-8 and TRBJ2-2; TRBD2 is a possible D gene (7 bases). The CDR3 contains 16 residues. Germline-derived CDR1 and CDR2 are SGHTS and YDEGEE. Trimming took off 0 bases at V and 5 bases at J, with 14 bases between the two ends.

V usage is TRBV30 and J usage is TRBJ1-1, with D uncertain. The CDR3 has 13 residues. V lost 0 bases and J lost 4, with 9 bases in between. Germline V gene data show CDR1 as GTSNPN and CDR2 as SVGIG (reference sequence). CDR3 nucleotides: TGTGCCTGGAGTGTAACATTTGGCACTGAAGCTTTCTTT. Encoded protein: CAWSVTFGTEAFF.

The chain joins TRBV7-2 to TRBJ2-7; D might be TRBD1 (6 bases). This CDR3 contains 15 residues. Germline CDR1 SGHTA, CDR2 FQGNSA. V gave up 3 bases and J gave up 6 bases, with 18 bases separating them. The CDR3 nucleotides read TGTGCCAGCAGCTTGGGACAATTCGTGCCTGGCGAGCAGTACTTC. It codes for CASSLGQFVPGEQYF.